This TCR beta chain was profiled in a study of response to subunit inactivated influenza vaccine. One entry per CDR3 protein, called by TCRdb with MiXCR from the RT-PCR reads. The repertoire holds more than 700,000 distinct CDR3 sequences, with approximately 21% as singletons. The CDR3 spans 13 residues. CDR1 and CDR2 (germline): SQVTM, ANQGSEA. The J segment lost 1 base and the V segment lost 6 bases, leaving 5 bases of the junction unmatched. The TCR sequence derives from a man aged 45-60 years who received an inactivated influenza vaccine. The material sequenced was PBMCs from blood, taken 4 to 6 days after vaccination. The chain employs TRBV29-1 and TRBJ2-7; TRBD2 matches 8 bases. The CDR3 loop is CSVISGRSYEQYF. The DNA of the CDR3 is TGCAGCGTGATAAGCGGGAGATCCTACGAGCAGTACTTC.